Shown below are 8 T cell receptor beta chains from a single sample sequenced in a study of early T cells in non-severe SARS-CoV-2 infection. TCRdb independently ran MiXCR on the 5' RACE reads; one entry per CDR3 protein. The sample has approximately 73,000 distinct CDR3 sequences; about 13% are singletons. Sequencing was performed on whole blood. Receptors originate from an adult who was a healthcare worker with PCR-confirmed SARS-CoV-2 infection or an uninfected control (not recorded which).

This clonotype was counted many times. The J gene is TRBJ2-3, the V gene TRBV20-1, with a tentative D call TRBD2 (7 bases). Germline CDR1 reads DFQATT; CDR2 reads SNEGSKA (reference sequence). There are 15 residues in the CDR3. V was shortened by 1 base and J by 5 bases, with 16 bases between the two germline ends. DNA for the CDR3: TGCAGTGCTAGAGCCGGGGGAGGGGGAATAGATACGCAGTATTTT. The encoded protein is CSARAGGGGIDTQYF.

This clonotype was counted only a few times. The CDR3 DNA reads TGTGCCAGCAGCCAACTAGCGTACACTGAAGCTTTCTTT. Translation: CASSQLAYTEAFF. The rearrangement links TRBV4-2 to TRBJ1-1; D unresolved. V was cut by 2 bases and J by 3 bases, with 7 bases left in between. The CDR3 sequence is 13 residues long. The germline CDR1 and CDR2 sequences are LGHNA and YNFKEQ.

This clonotype has just a few counts. The chain carries TRBV20-1 and TRBJ1-1; the D gene is possibly TRBD1 (6 bases). V shed 6 bases and J shed 8 bases, with 13 bases lying between them. CDR3 length: 11 amino acids. CDR1 and CDR2 from the germline V gene are DFQATT and SNEGSKA (reference sequence). The CDR3 sequence: CSANSGTEAFF. The CDR3 nucleotides are TGCAGTGCCAACTCCGGGACAGAAGCTTTCTTT.

The J gene is TRBJ2-7, the V gene TRBV5-5, with 14 nucleotides matching TRBD2. Germline CDR1 and CDR2: SGHKS and YYEKEE (reference sequence). This CDR3 has 16 residues. V was clipped by 2 bases and J by 5 bases; unmatched bases: 6. DNA for the CDR3: TGTGCCAGCAGCTTACCAGGGACTAGCGGGAGAAACGAGCAGTACTTC. As protein: CASSLPGTSGRNEQYF. Combining the CDR3 with reference TRBV5-5 and TRBJ2-7 gives the whole variable domain DAGVTQSPTHLIKTRGQQVTLRCSPISGHKSVSWYQQVLGQGPQFIFQYYEKEERGRGNFPDRFSARQFPNYSSELNVNALLLGDSALYLCASSLPGTSGRNEQYFGPGTRLTVT.

This clonotype has at least ten counts. The chain couples TRBV12-3 or TRBV12-4 to TRBJ2-1, with 7 bases fitting TRBD1. V trimming: 6 bases; J trimming: 6 bases; junction bases outside the gene matches: 5. The CDR3 covers 13 residues. As DNA, the CDR3 is TGTGCCAGCAGCCTGACAGGGATCAATGAGCAGTTCTTC. Amino acids: CASSLTGINEQFF.

This clonotype was counted a few times. Germline and junction disagree at one end, which may indicate a read error. The chain joins TRBV7-9 to TRBJ2-7; 10 bases fit TRBD1. Looked up from germline, CDR1 is SEHNR and CDR2 is FQNEAQ (reference sequence). The CDR3 is 18 residues long. The CDR3 nucleotides read TGTGTCAGCACGGTCGGGGGACAGGGGTCGAGCAGCTCCTACGAGCAGTACTTC. Translated: CVSTVGGQGSSSSYEQYF.

Many counts were recorded for this clonotype. This chain joins TRBV7-9 and TRBJ2-2; 9 bases are a match to TRBD1. The CDR3 spans 14 residues. V shed 10 bases and J 0 bases; nucleotides not matched to a gene: 3. In germline, CDR1 is SEHNR, CDR2 FQNEAQ (reference sequence). In nucleotides, the CDR3 is TGTGCCACCGGGACAGGGTCGAACACCGGGGAGCTGTTTTTT. It is translated as CATGTGSNTGELFF.

This clonotype was seen many times. The chain employs TRBV20-1 and TRBJ2-1; TRBD2 matches at 9 bases. After removal of 2 bases from V and 9 bases from J, the junction contained 11 bases not matched to a gene. Germline V gene data show CDR1 as DFQATT and CDR2 as SNEGSKA (reference sequence). The CDR3 runs to 15 residues. The CDR3 sequence is CSARSGASGIAEQFF. The CDR3 coding sequence is TGCAGTGCTAGAAGCGGGGCTAGCGGGATCGCTGAGCAGTTCTTC.